The 10 T cell receptor beta chains listed next were all sequenced from one sample in a study of OX40 agonist ivuxolimab in advanced cancers. Profiling relied on immunoSEQ multiplex PCR, and the TCRdb table lists in-frame clones only, not all of them. The repertoire consists of over 95,000 clones, with about 90% occurring once and the leading ten covering roughly 0.84%. The source was CD4+ or CD8+ T cells sorted from blood, collected in a trial of the OX40 agonist ivuxolimab. All receptors derive from an adult with an advanced solid tumor such as melanoma, head and neck, liver or kidney cancer.

J is TRBJ2-6 and V is TRBV5-1; TRBD2 matches at 14 bases. V was pared by 3 bases and J by 2 bases, with 1 base of the junction left unmatched. Germline lookup yields CDR1 SGHRS and CDR2 YFSETQ. The CDR3 length is 17 residues. The CDR3 region has the DNA TGCGCCAGCAGCTGGACTAGCGGGGGGACTGGGGCCAACGTCCTGACTTTC. Translation gives CASSWTSGGTGANVLTF.

In nucleotides, the CDR3 is TGTGCCAGCAGTTTATCGGGCAGGTCCCAGAGCAATCAGCCCCAGCATTTT. Residues: CASSLSGRSQSNQPQHF. The chain recombines TRBV27 with TRBJ1-5; D is unresolved. CDR1 is MNHEY, CDR2 SMNVEV, per germline (reference sequence). V was shortened by 0 bases and J by 1 base, with 13 bases between the two germline ends. CDR3 length: 17 residues.

This chain connects TRBV4-2 to TRBJ2-3; 11 positions agree with TRBD2. Germline V lookup: CDR1 LGHNA, CDR2 YNFKEQ. This CDR3 has 16 amino acids. The junction had 0 bases not matched to a gene; V was cut back by 0 bases and J by 1 base. For the CDR3, the DNA is TGTGCCAGCAGCCAAGAACTAGCGGGGGGCACAGATACGCAGTATTTT. It translates to CASSQELAGGTDTQYF.

The gene calls are TRBV7-2 and TRBJ2-1, with TRBD1 identical over 9 bases. V gave up 5 bases and J gave up 7 bases; unmatched junction bases: 12. Germline V lookup: CDR1 SGHTA, CDR2 FQGNSA. This CDR3 spans 16 amino acids. The CDR3 loop reads CASSRTAGTGNNEQFF. The CDR3 bases are TGTGCCAGCAGCCGAACAGCTGGGACAGGGAATAATGAGCAGTTCTTC.

The chain joins TRBV28 to TRBJ2-3; 8 bases align to TRBD2. Germline loops: CDR1 MDHEN, CDR2 SYDVKM. CDR3 length equals 14 residues. The junction had 1 base not matched to a gene; V was cut back by 3 bases and J by 2 bases. The CDR3 region is CASSFGGATDTQYF. In nucleotides, the CDR3 is TGTGCCAGCAGTTTCGGGGGGGCCACAGATACGCAGTATTTT.

This sequence joins TRBV6-4 and TRBJ2-1; 7 bases map to TRBD1. V was pared by 6 bases and J by 0 bases, with 5 bases of the junction left unmatched. The CDR3 covers 15 residues. Germline CDR1 is MRHNA and CDR2 is SNTAGT. CDR3 coding DNA: TGTGCCAGCAGCCTGGACAGGCTCTCCTACAATGAGCAGTTCTTC. Translating gives CASSLDRLSYNEQFF.

This chain connects TRBV7-2 to TRBJ1-2, with a tentative D call TRBD1 (6 bases). Germline V gene sequence: CDR1 SGHTA, CDR2 FQGNSA. Trimming left V 2 bases short and J 8 bases short, with 15 bases between. This CDR3 is 14 amino acids long. CDR3 bases: TGTGCCAGCAGCTTACAACGGGGGGCGGGAGGCTACACCTTC. Translation: CASSLQRGAGGYTF.

V is TRBV7-8 and J is TRBJ2-3; perhaps TRBD2 as D (7 bases). Trimming shortened V by 3 bases and J by 0 bases, and 10 bases separated the two germline ends. This CDR3 has 15 amino acids. The germline gives CDR1 SGHVS, CDR2 FQNEAQ. The CDR3 reads CASSLGGASTDTQYF. CDR3 bases: TGTGCCAGCAGCTTGGGGGGGGCCAGCACAGATACGCAGTATTTT. The full variable domain, completed using reference TRBV7-8 and TRBJ2-3, is GAGVSQSPRYKVAKRGQDVALRCDPISGHVSLFWYQQALGQGPEFLTYFQNEAQLDKSGLPSDRFFAERPEGSVSTLKIQRTQQEDSAVYLCASSLGGASTDTQYFGPGTRLTVL.

The chain combines TRBV6-5 with TRBJ1-6, with D possibly TRBD1 on 5 matching bases. Trimming pared 5 bases from V and 10 bases from J, leaving 12 bases between. The CDR3 length is 13 residues. Germline values: CDR1 MNHEY, CDR2 SVGAGI. The CDR3 loop is CASSEGEGSPLHF. Written as DNA, the CDR3 is TGTGCCAGCAGTGAAGGGGAGGGGTCACCCCTCCACTTT.

The chain uses TRBV28 and TRBJ1-1, with 10 bases lining up with TRBD1. The trim removed 5 bases at V and 11 bases at J, leaving 8 bases unmatched. Germline CDR1 MDHEN, CDR2 SYDVKM. The CDR3 is 13 residues long. The CDR3 is CASSHAGTGDAFF. CDR3 in DNA: TGTGCCAGCAGTCACGCCGGGACAGGGGACGCTTTCTTT.